This T cell receptor (beta chain) was retrieved from a study of beta chain features in type 1 diabetes. General observations from the study: Shorter TCRB CDR3s, moderately but significantly so, marked every one of the four CD4+ subsets in Type 1 diabetes patients. In the patient group, naive, central memory and Treg TCRB repertoires seemed more alike than in the healthy donor group. For cells with high TCR expression, cDNA sequencing could yield over-representation.

V was shortened by 3 bases and J by 0 bases, with 17 bases between the two germline ends. There are 17 residues in the CDR3. Germline V gene sequence: CDR1 LNHDA, CDR2 SQIVND (reference sequence). Remarks on this clone: As yet, its antigen is unknown.

Expressed TCRB transcripts were sequenced, since all the RNA that had been isolated was reverse transcribed. The repertoire was sequenced with immunoSEQ multiplex PCR; TCRdb's copy has only in-frame clones and lacks some. The sample gives more than 550,000 clones, more than 12% of which show up once; nearly 0.04% is in the top ten. The sequence derives from a young man with type 1 diabetes. Material for sequencing was naive CD4+ T cells from blood. The V gene is TRBV19, the J gene TRBJ1-1, with D unclear. The CDR3 spells CASSIWLQEDLNTEAFF. CDR3 DNA sequence: TGTGCCAGTAGTATTTGGTTGCAGGAGGACCTGAACACTGAAGCTTTCTTT.